The 28 T cell receptor beta chains below were found in one sample sequenced in a study of blood T cell repertoires in COVID-19. Assay: immunoSEQ multiplex PCR; the TCRdb copy retains only in-frame clones and omits some. The table shows about half a million clones, with approximately 91% occurring only once. The source material was PBMCs or T cells enriched from blood (not recorded which). These receptors were taken from a woman between 55 and 75 years old who had recovered from COVID-19.

The chain carries TRBV10-1 and TRBJ2-1; D is possibly TRBD2 (5 bases). Germline V gives CDR1 WNHNN, CDR2 SYGVQD (reference sequence). Trimming cost V 1 base and J 2 bases, with 12 bases left between them. The length of the CDR3 is 16 residues. The CDR3 DNA reads TGCGCCAGCAGTGAGTGGACGGGGTGGGCCTACAATGAGCAGTTCTTC. Translating gives CASSEWTGWAYNEQFF.

The chain employs TRBV6-4 and TRBJ1-1; 7 bases fit TRBD1. Per germline, CDR1 MRHNA and CDR2 SNTAGT. J gave up 11 bases and V 6 bases, and 24 bases lay outside the gene matches. The length of the CDR3 is 17 residues. CDR3 amino acids: CASRPTGTALHPAVAFF. In DNA, the CDR3 is TGTGCCAGCAGACCCACCGGGACAGCGCTTCATCCCGCTGTGGCTTTCTTT.

This chain connects TRBV18 to TRBJ2-5; D gene uncertain. The CDR3 totals 13 residues. The V end lost 5 bases, the J end lost 2 bases, and 9 bases lay between the germline ends. Germline V gene sequence: CDR1 KGHSH, CDR2 LQKENI. CDR3 DNA sequence: TGTGCCAGCTCAATGCGTTTGCAAGAGACCCAGTACTTC. The encoded protein is CASSMRLQETQYF.

The chain has TRBV5-1 and TRBJ2-5; TRBD2 might be the D (6 bases). There are 14 residues in the CDR3. The V end was cut by 4 bases, the J end by 2 bases, with 12 bases between. In germline, CDR1 is SGHRS, CDR2 YFSETQ. In DNA form, the CDR3 reads TGCGCCAGCAGCCTCCTGGGGAGGCAAGAGACCCAGTACTTC. Translated, it gives CASSLLGRQETQYF.

This chain connects TRBV7-2 to TRBJ1-2; 11 nucleotides match TRBD1. After removal of 5 bases from V and 7 bases from J, the junction contained 6 bases not matched to a gene. Looked up from germline, CDR1 is SGHTA and CDR2 is FQGNSA. This CDR3 is built from 14 residues. The CDR3 protein is CASSKTGTGGGYTF. The CDR3 nucleotides are TGTGCCAGCAGCAAGACCGGGACAGGGGGTGGCTACACCTTC.

The chain links TRBV12-5 to TRBJ1-6; D not certain. V gave up 1 base and J gave up 10 bases, with 5 bases separating them. The CDR3 runs to 12 residues. CDR1 LGHNT and CDR2 FRNRAP come from the germline V gene. This CDR3 is CASGLGQSPLHF. For the CDR3, the DNA is TGTGCTAGTGGTTTGGGGCAATCACCCCTCCACTTT.

The chain links TRBV6-5 to TRBJ1-2; D might be TRBD1 (5 bases). The CDR3 contains 14 residues. Germline CDR1 reads MNHEY; CDR2 reads SVGAGI. V was clipped by 1 base and J by 2 bases, with 8 bases between them. The CDR3 protein is CASSYWAGNYGYTF. Here the CDR3 DNA reads TGTGCCAGCAGTTACTGGGCAGGGAACTATGGCTACACCTTC.

The gene calls are TRBV7-2 and TRBJ2-7; TRBD2 agrees at 11 bases. Looked up from germline, CDR1 is SGHTA and CDR2 is FQGNSA. The CDR3 length is 16 residues. The V segment lost 2 bases and the J segment 6 bases; nucleotides outside the gene matches: 9. For the CDR3, the DNA is TGTGCCAGCAGCTTATGGGGATTAGCGGGGGGGACCGAGCAGTACGTC. Amino acids: CASSLWGLAGGTEQYV.

V is TRBV4-1 and J is TRBJ1-5; possibly TRBD1 for D (6 bases). V dropped 5 bases and J dropped 3 bases, with 8 bases sitting between them. This CDR3 comprises 13 residues. The germline gives CDR1 MGHRA, CDR2 YSYEKL. The CDR3 DNA reads as TGCGCCAGCAGCGCAGGGGACAATCAGCCCCAGCATTTT. Translation gives CASSAGDNQPQHF.

The chain carries TRBV5-4 and TRBJ2-3; 9 nucleotides line up with TRBD2. V shed 0 bases, J shed 1 base, and the junction held 6 bases outside the gene matches. CDR1 is SGHNT, CDR2 YYREEE, per germline (reference sequence). The CDR3 contains 17 residues. CDR3 nucleotide sequence: TGTGCCAGCAGCTTGGGTCCCCCTAGCGGGGGCACAGATACGCAGTATTTT. Its protein product is CASSLGPPSGGTDTQYF.

The gene calls are TRBV14 and TRBJ1-2; 10 positions match TRBD1. From germline, CDR1 is SGHDN and CDR2 FVKESK. Trimming removed 4 bases from V and 5 bases from J; junction bases left unmatched: 1. CDR3 size: 13 residues. The CDR3 nucleotides are TGTGCCAGCAGCCCGGACAGGGGGTATGGCTACACCTTC. It is translated as CASSPDRGYGYTF.

The chain carries TRBV19 and TRBJ2-1; D is unclear. Germline CDR1 is LNHDA and CDR2 is SQIVND (reference sequence). The V and J ends lost 5 bases and 6 bases respectively, with 8 bases between them. The CDR3 extends over 12 amino acids. CDR3 sequence: CASSYSRNEQFF. The CDR3 DNA follows: TGTGCCAGTAGTTACAGTCGCAATGAGCAGTTCTTC.

This rearrangement joins TRBV5-6 to TRBJ2-7; D might be TRBD1 (6 bases). The CDR3 consists of 14 residues. The V gene's germline CDR1 is SGHDT and CDR2 YYEEEE. V shed 0 bases and J shed 2 bases, with 9 bases lying between them. DNA for the CDR3: TGTGCCAGCAGCTTGGGTACAGGGACCTACGAGCAGTACTTC. The encoded protein is CASSLGTGTYEQYF.

J is TRBJ1-3 and V is TRBV11-2; D is unresolved. Trimming removed 2 bases at V and 4 bases at J, with 9 bases between. CDR1 and CDR2 from the germline V gene are SGHAT and FQNNGV. The CDR3 extends over 14 amino acids. The CDR3 sequence: CASSLQQPGNTIYF. Written as DNA, the CDR3 is TGTGCCAGCAGCTTACAACAGCCCGGAAACACCATATATTTT.

The chain joins TRBV15 to TRBJ1-2, with D unclear. The CDR3 totals 15 residues. V was cut by 0 bases and J by 2 bases, with 10 bases left in between. Germline values: CDR1 LNHNV, CDR2 YYDKDF (reference sequence). CDR3 nucleotides: TGTGCCACCAGCAGAGACCTCGACATAAACTATGGCTACACCTTC. Protein: CATSRDLDINYGYTF. The variable domain in full, completed from reference TRBV15 and TRBJ1-2, reads DAMVIQNPRYQVTQFGKPVTLSCSQTLNHNVMYWYQQKSSQAPKLLFHYYDKDFNNEADTPDNFQSRRPNTSFCFLDIRSPGLGDTAMYLCATSRDLDINYGYTFGSGTRLTVV.

Only a few counts were recorded for this clone. This chain connects TRBV18 to TRBJ1-3; D not resolved. Germline CDR1 KGHSH, CDR2 LQKENI. With 2 bases removed from V and 0 bases from J, the gap between germline ends came to 11 bases. This CDR3 contains 16 residues. CDR3 residues: CASSPSSPGSGNTIYF. Written as DNA, the CDR3 is TGTGCCAGCTCACCATCCTCACCGGGCTCTGGAAACACCATATATTTT.

J is TRBJ1-5 and V is TRBV6-1, with a weak D call TRBD1 (5 bases). This CDR3 is built from 17 residues. V was cut by 2 bases and J by 1 base, with 15 bases left in between. Germline assignment: CDR1 MNHNS and CDR2 SASEGT. CDR3 in amino acids: CASSELPGRGSNQPQHF. CDR3 nucleotides: TGTGCCAGCAGTGAACTACCAGGGCGGGGCAGCAATCAGCCCCAGCATTTT.

The chain employs TRBV27 and TRBJ1-1, with TRBD1 matching over 7 bases. V lost 11 bases to trimming and J lost 0 bases; unmatched junction nucleotides: 6. Germline CDR1 and CDR2: MNHEY and SMNVEV (reference sequence). This CDR3 region has 13 residues. CDR3 amino acids: CASWTGLNTEAFF. The CDR3 coding sequence is TGTGCCTCCTGGACAGGCCTGAACACTGAAGCTTTCTTT.

The chain combines TRBV27 with TRBJ2-5; no reliable D call. Deletions cut 8 bases from V and 2 bases from J, with 9 bases between. Germline CDR1 reads MNHEY; CDR2 reads SMNVEV (reference sequence). CDR3 length equals 12 residues. The CDR3 region has the DNA TGTGCCAGCGGGCATCCACAAGAGACCCAGTACTTC. It yields the protein CASGHPQETQYF.

J is TRBJ1-2 and V is TRBV10-3; no clear D gene. V shed 4 bases and J shed 4 bases, with 16 bases lying between them. CDR1 is ENHRY, CDR2 SYGVKD, per germline. This CDR3 is built from 15 residues. This chain's CDR3 is CAISGGDRGSYGYTF. For the CDR3, the DNA is TGTGCCATCAGTGGGGGTGATCGGGGTAGCTATGGCTACACCTTC.

This clone was seen only a few times. The chain couples TRBV24-1 to TRBJ1-2, with D possibly being TRBD1 (6 bases). CDR3 size: 13 residues. Germline V lookup: CDR1 KGHDR, CDR2 SFDVKD. V was clipped by 2 bases and J by 7 bases, with 10 bases between them. CDR3 in amino acids: CATSDYRESGYTF. Here the CDR3 DNA reads TGTGCCACCAGTGATTACAGGGAAAGTGGCTACACCTTC.

This chain connects TRBV6-1 to TRBJ1-4; D possibly corresponds to TRBD1 (5 bases). Trimming stripped 4 bases from V and 3 bases from J, with 21 bases between. The CDR3 totals 18 residues. CDR1 and CDR2 from the germline V gene are MNHNS and SASEGT. CDR3 bases: TGTGCCAGCAGTGGGCAGCCGCTGCCCTTAGGGGCTAATGAAAAACTGTTTTTT. Amino acids: CASSGQPLPLGANEKLFF.

The genes are TRBV29-1 and TRBJ1-2, with 8 bases identical to TRBD1. J lost 4 bases, V lost 5 bases, and 6 bases had no gene match. Germline V gives CDR1 SQVTM, CDR2 ANQGSEA. The CDR3 contains 13 residues. CDR3: CSVTGGHLYGYTF. CDR3 bases: TGCAGCGTTACAGGGGGGCACCTCTATGGCTACACCTTC.

The CDR3 region has the DNA TGCGCCAGCAGCTTGGGTAGCGGGGGATTCGGGGAGCTGTTTTTT. Translating gives CASSLGSGGFGELFF. This chain connects TRBV5-1 to TRBJ2-2; 9 nucleotides match TRBD2. Germline V gives CDR1 SGHRS, CDR2 YFSETQ. The CDR3 length is 15 residues. Unmatched junction bases numbered 4, after V lost 0 bases and J lost 7 bases.

This clone was picked up a small number of times. The chain employs TRBV18 and TRBJ1-4; 11 bases are shared with TRBD1. Germline trimming cut 2 bases from V and 0 bases from J; bases unmatched to any gene: 5. Germline V gene data show CDR1 as KGHSH and CDR2 as LQKENI. CDR3 length: 18 amino acids. The CDR3 protein is CASSPSGQGGPTNEKLFF. CDR3 DNA: TGTGCCAGCTCACCATCGGGACAGGGGGGCCCAACTAATGAAAAACTGTTTTTT.

V is TRBV14 and J is TRBJ1-2; D remains unclear. Germline CDR1 is SGHDN and CDR2 is FVKESK. The CDR3 runs 14 residues. The V and J ends lost 0 bases and 4 bases respectively, with 9 bases between them. The DNA for the CDR3 is TGTGCCAGCAGCCAAGAGCCTGCGTCCTATGGCTACACCTTC. Its translation: CASSQEPASYGYTF.

In DNA, the CDR3 is TGTGCTAGTCACCCTGGTGTGCGGGGGGGCCGAGAGACCGGGGAGCTGTTTTTT. This gives the protein CASHPGVRGGRETGELFF. The V call is TRBV12-5, the J call TRBJ2-2, with TRBD2 matching 9 bases. The trim removed 8 bases at V and 5 bases at J, leaving 18 bases unmatched. CDR3 length: 18 amino acids. The germline V gene encodes CDR1 LGHNT and CDR2 FRNRAP.

The chain has TRBV4-1 and TRBJ2-4, with a weak D call TRBD2 (6 bases). This CDR3 is built from 21 residues. Germline V gene sequence: CDR1 MGHRA, CDR2 YSYEKL. The V end lost 0 bases, the J end lost 0 bases, and 24 bases lay between the germline ends. DNA of the CDR3: TGCGCCAGCAGCCAAGAGAGAGGAGGGGCGGACCAGATGCTAGCCAAAAACATTCAGTACTTC. Its protein is CASSQERGGADQMLAKNIQYF.